A selection of T cell receptor beta chains follows, all from one sample in a study of OX40 agonist ivuxolimab in advanced cancers. Method: immunoSEQ multiplex PCR; TCRdb's copy keeps in-frame clones and lacks some. The table has 95,000 to 100,000 clones, around 85% seen once. The sequences come from CD4+ or CD8+ T cells sorted from blood, collected in a trial of the OX40 agonist ivuxolimab. These receptors originate from an adult with an advanced solid tumor such as melanoma, head and neck, liver or kidney cancer. Both conserved end residues are part of each CDR3. D genes are given only for firm matches. The listing skips clone size in some rows; elsewhere it reads once, few, many or a size class.

J gene: TRBJ1-1; CDR3 length: 14; D gene: NA; V gene: TRBV25-1; clone size: NA; CDR3 DNA: TGTGCCAGCAGTGATATCGGGCCGAACACTGAAGCTTTCTTT; CDR3 protein: CASSDIGPNTEAFF
J gene: TRBJ2-2; CDR3 length: 15; D gene: NA; V gene: TRBV18; clone size: NA; CDR3 DNA: TGTGCCAGCTCAGCGGCTACCCCGAACACCGGGGAGCTGTTTTTT; CDR3 protein: CASSAATPNTGELFF
J gene: TRBJ2-1; CDR3 length: 19; D gene: TRBD1; V gene: TRBV28; clone size: NA; CDR3 DNA: TGTGCCAGCAGCTCGCCCGGGACAGGGGCTCTCAATATCTACAATGAGCAGTTCTTC; CDR3 protein: CASSSPGTGALNIYNEQFF
J gene: TRBJ1-2; CDR3 length: 13; D gene: NA; V gene: TRBV7-9; clone size: NA; CDR3 DNA: TGTGCCAGCAGCTTATCGGATTCCTATGGCTACACCTTC; CDR3 protein: CASSLSDSYGYTF
J gene: TRBJ2-1; CDR3 length: 11; D gene: NA; V gene: TRBV7-2; clone size: NA; CDR3 DNA: TGTGCCTCGACCCGTTCTAATGAGCAGTTCTTC; CDR3 protein: CASTRSNEQFF
J gene: TRBJ2-3; CDR3 length: 11; D gene: NA; V gene: TRBV11-2; clone size: few; CDR3 DNA: TGTGCCAGCAGCTTTATAGATACGCAGTATTTT; CDR3 protein: CASSFIDTQYF
J gene: TRBJ2-2; CDR3 length: 13; D gene: NA; V gene: TRBV7-9; clone size: NA; CDR3 DNA: TGTGCCAGCAAAGAGTCTGCCAGCGGGGAGCTGTTTTTT; CDR3 protein: CASKESASGELFF
J gene: TRBJ1-4; CDR3 length: 15; D gene: TRBD1; V gene: TRBV7-6; clone size: NA; CDR3 DNA: TGTGCCAGCAGCCTCCAGACAGGGGAGTCTGAAAAACTGTTTTTT; CDR3 protein: CASSLQTGESEKLFF
J gene: TRBJ2-5; CDR3 length: 14; D gene: TRBD1; V gene: TRBV6-5; clone size: NA; CDR3 DNA: TGTGCCAGCAGCCTCCGGACAGGTCTAGAGACCCAGTACTTC; CDR3 protein: CASSLRTGLETQYF
J gene: TRBJ1-4; CDR3 length: 20; D gene: NA; V gene: TRBV4-3; clone size: NA; CDR3 DNA: TGCGCCAGCAGCCGGAACGCATTGGCGGGGGGGATAGCAACTAATGAAAAACTGTTTTTT; CDR3 protein: CASSRNALAGGIATNEKLFF
J gene: TRBJ2-2; CDR3 length: 14; D gene: NA; V gene: TRBV7-7; clone size: NA; CDR3 DNA: TGTGCCAGCAGCACACAGGGTGGGACCGGGGAGCTGTTTTTT; CDR3 protein: CASSTQGGTGELFF
J gene: TRBJ2-7; CDR3 length: 14; D gene: NA; V gene: TRBV7-2; clone size: NA; CDR3 DNA: TGTGCCAGCAGCTTAGGAGGAGACGGGGTCGAGCAGTACTTC; CDR3 protein: CASSLGGDGVEQYF
J gene: TRBJ2-7; CDR3 length: 13; D gene: NA; V gene: TRBV5-6; clone size: NA; CDR3 DNA: TGTGCCAGCAGCTTGGGAGCGGTACGCGAGCAGTACTTC; CDR3 protein: CASSLGAVREQYF
J gene: TRBJ2-7; CDR3 length: 15; D gene: NA; V gene: TRBV7-2; clone size: NA; CDR3 DNA: TGTGCCAGCAGCACCTCCCCGGGGACCTCCTACGAGCAGTACTTC; CDR3 protein: CASSTSPGTSYEQYF
J gene: TRBJ2-3; CDR3 length: 15; D gene: NA; V gene: TRBV6-5; clone size: NA; CDR3 DNA: TGTGCCAGCAGTTACACCAGGACTAGCACAGATACGCAGTATTTT; CDR3 protein: CASSYTRTSTDTQYF